A selection of T cell receptor beta chains follows, all from one sample in a study of Ad26.COV2.S vaccination and SARS-CoV-2 variants. Data came from immunoSEQ multiplex PCR; TCRdb stores just in-frame clones and leaves some out. Among under 550,000 clones listed, 88% were seen once. The material sequenced was peripheral blood, taken in a trial of Ad26.COV2.S vaccine versus placebo. The receptors stem from a person aged 18 to 65 who received the Ad26.COV2.S COVID-19 vaccine or a placebo. The CDR3 runs from the conserved cysteine through the conserved F or W. A D gene is named only where the DNA matches it firmly. Part of the rows lack a size; the others show once, few, many or a class for expanded clones.

-	TRBV5-1	TRBJ2-1	-	TGCGCCAGCGAGGTTGCAGGGGCCGATGAGCAGTTCTTC	CASEVAGADEQFF
-	TRBV11-2	TRBJ1-2	-	TGTGCCAGCAGCTTAGGGGGACACATCATTAACTATGGCTACACCTTC	CASSLGGHIINYGYTF
-	TRBV19	TRBJ2-5	-	TGTGCCAGTTCCCGGCTTGGCGGACAAGAGACCCAGTACTTC	CASSRLGGQETQYF
-	TRBV3-1/TRBV3-2	TRBJ2-5	TRBD2	TGTGCCAGCAGCCTGGGGGGGAGCCGGGAGACCCAGTACTTC	CASSLGGSRETQYF
-	TRBV7-6	TRBJ1-3	-	TGTGCCAGCAGCTTAGATCCGGGCTTCAGTGGGGTCTCTGGAAACACCATATATTTT	CASSLDPGFSGVSGNTIYF
-	TRBV19	TRBJ2-3	-	TGTGCCAGCGCCGCCTCGGGGCGGGGGCGCACAGATACGCAGTATTTT	CASAASGRGRTDTQYF
-	TRBV4-2	TRBJ2-2	-	TGTGCCAGCAGCCAAGCGGGATACACCGGGGAGCTGTTTTTT	CASSQAGYTGELFF
once	TRBV5-1	TRBJ2-3	TRBD1	TGCGCCAGCAGCTACGAGGACAGGACCCTCGTAGATACGCAGTATTTT	CASSYEDRTLVDTQYF
once	TRBV7-9	TRBJ2-5	-	TGTGCCAGCAGCCCCCTCCCCGAGCGAGAGACCCAGTACTTC	CASSPLPERETQYF
-	TRBV4-2	TRBJ1-1	TRBD1	TGTGCCAGCAGCCAAGAAGCGGGACAGTTGAACACTGAAGCTTTCTTT	CASSQEAGQLNTEAFF
once	TRBV18	TRBJ2-7	-	TGTGCCAGCTCACCTCAAACAGGCTTCTGGGAGCAGTACTTC	CASSPQTGFWEQYF
-	TRBV19	TRBJ2-3	TRBD1	TGTGCCAGTAGTATCGGAGAGGGGGCGAAAGATACGCAGTATTTT	CASSIGEGAKDTQYF
-	TRBV9	TRBJ2-1	TRBD1	TGTGCCAGCGGCAGGGGGAATTCGGGTCTGGGGAACAATGAGCAGTTCTTC	CASGRGNSGLGNNEQFF
-	TRBV7-2	TRBJ2-7	TRBD2	TGTGCCAGCAGCGCGAGCGGGGGGGGTCCCTACGAGCAGTACTTC	CASSASGGGPYEQYF
-	TRBV6-2/TRBV6-3	TRBJ2-7	-	TGTGCCAGCAGTTACTCGATCGGACACAACTCCTACGAGCAGTACTTC	CASSYSIGHNSYEQYF
-	TRBV11-2	TRBJ2-5	-	TGTGCCAGCAGCCTCCGGACTTTGGATGAGACCCAGTACTTC	CASSLRTLDETQYF
-	TRBV30	TRBJ1-5	-	TGTGCCTGGAGTGTAACCACAGGCAATCAGCCCCAGCATTTT	CAWSVTTGNQPQHF
once	TRBV7-5	TRBJ2-2	-	TGTGTCAGAAGCTGGGGACTAGCGGGGGGGATTTCCGACACCGGGGAGCTGTTTTTT	CVRSWGLAGGISDTGELFF
-	TRBV2	TRBJ1-2	-	TGTGCCAGCAGTGAGGACCGTGACAGCTATGGCTACACCTTC	CASSEDRDSYGYTF
-	TRBV7-9	TRBJ1-2	-	TGTGCCAGCAGCTTAGCGACAGGCAACTATGGCTACACCTTC	CASSLATGNYGYTF
-	TRBV3-1/TRBV3-2	TRBJ2-7	-	TGTGCCAGCAGCCAAGATATTCGCGACGGCTACGAGCAGTACTTC	CASSQDIRDGYEQYF
-	TRBV28	TRBJ1-2	-	TGTGCCAGCAGTTTAACCCGGAGGGGGGAGAATGGCTACACCTTC	CASSLTRRGENGYTF
few	TRBV6-1	TRBJ2-2	-	TGTGCCAGCAGTGAAGGGGGGGGCCCCACCGGGGAGCTGTTTTTT	CASSEGGGPTGELFF
-	TRBV28	TRBJ1-5	-	TGTGCCAGCATAGTATCCGGGACCCTCAATCAGCCCCAGCATTTT	CASIVSGTLNQPQHF
-	TRBV7-9	TRBJ2-2	TRBD1	TGTGCCAGCAGCTTGGCCGGGACAGGCCACTCCACCGGGGAGCTGTTTTTT	CASSLAGTGHSTGELFF
-	TRBV28	TRBJ2-7	-	TGTGCCAGCAGGGTTCAGGGTGGTTCGCCGAAAGAGCAGTACTTC	CASRVQGGSPKEQYF
once	TRBV7-2	TRBJ1-6	TRBD1	TGTGCCAGCAGCTGGGCCCCGGGACAGGGAGATTCACCCCTCCACTTT	CASSWAPGQGDSPLHF
-	TRBV7-2	TRBJ2-3	-	TGTGCCAGCAGCTTGGGACTTACCACAGATACGCAGTATTTT	CASSLGLTTDTQYF
once	TRBV20-1	TRBJ1-6	-	TGCAGTGCTAGTACGAGATTTTATAATTCACCCCTCCACTTT	CSASTRFYNSPLHF
few	TRBV2	TRBJ1-5	TRBD1	TGTGCCAGCAGTGGAACAGGGGGAAAACATCAGCCCCAGCATTTT	CASSGTGGKHQPQHF
-	TRBV19	TRBJ2-5	-	TGTGCCACCCAGAGGGATTTGGGGGAAACCCAGTACTTC	CATQRDLGETQYF
-	TRBV4-1	TRBJ2-5	-	TGCGCCAGCAGCCAAGATCAAGGGTTCCAAGAGACCCAGTACTTC	CASSQDQGFQETQYF
-	TRBV30	TRBJ1-6	-	TGTGCCTGGAGTGGCCAGACCAATTCACCCCTCCACTTT	CAWSGQTNSPLHF
-	TRBV11-2	TRBJ2-7	-	TGTGCCAGCAGCTTAGGGGACTACGAGCAGTACTTC	CASSLGDYEQYF
few	TRBV5-1	TRBJ2-2	-	TGCGCCAGCAGCCGGACGGGGCCTACCGGGGAGCTGTTTTTT	CASSRTGPTGELFF
-	TRBV15	TRBJ1-1	-	TGTGCCACCAGCAGAGGGGACGGGAACACTGAAGCTTTCTTT	CATSRGDGNTEAFF
-	TRBV7-3	TRBJ2-5	TRBD1	TGTGCCAGCAGTTTTAGATCAGGGGGCACAGAGACCCAGTACTTC	CASSFRSGGTETQYF